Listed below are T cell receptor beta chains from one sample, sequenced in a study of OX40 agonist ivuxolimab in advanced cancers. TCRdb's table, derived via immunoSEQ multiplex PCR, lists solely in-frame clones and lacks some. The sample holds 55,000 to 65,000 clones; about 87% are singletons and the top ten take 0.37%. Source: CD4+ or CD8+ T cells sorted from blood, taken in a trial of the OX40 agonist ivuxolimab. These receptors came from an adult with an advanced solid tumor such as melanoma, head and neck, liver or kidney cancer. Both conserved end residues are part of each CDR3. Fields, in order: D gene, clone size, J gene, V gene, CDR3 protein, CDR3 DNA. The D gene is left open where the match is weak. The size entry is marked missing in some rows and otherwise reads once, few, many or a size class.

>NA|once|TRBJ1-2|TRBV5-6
CASSLTRGSYGYTF
TGTGCCAGCAGCTTGACTCGCGGTTCCTATGGCTACACCTTC
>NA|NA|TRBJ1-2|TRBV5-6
CASSLDGKNYGYTF
TGTGCCAGCAGCTTGGACGGGAAAAACTATGGCTACACCTTC
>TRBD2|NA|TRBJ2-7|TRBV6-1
CASSGLAGGPTYEQYF
TGTGCCAGCAGTGGACTAGCGGGAGGGCCCACCTACGAGCAGTACTTC
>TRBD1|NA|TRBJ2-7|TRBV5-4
CAVHWTGSLYEQYF
TGTGCCGTTCATTGGACAGGGAGTTTATACGAGCAGTACTTC
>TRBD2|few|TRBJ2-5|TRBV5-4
CASRSGLAATQETQYF
TGTGCCAGCAGATCGGGACTAGCGGCGACCCAAGAGACCCAGTACTTC
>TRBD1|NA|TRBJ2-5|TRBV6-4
CASSDSDRGREETQYF
TGTGCCAGCAGTGACTCCGACAGGGGGCGAGAAGAGACCCAGTACTTC
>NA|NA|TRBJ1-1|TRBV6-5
CASRWGRDTEAFF
TGTGCCAGCCGGTGGGGCAGGGACACTGAAGCTTTCTTT
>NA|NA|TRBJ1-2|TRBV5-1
CASSLASAHYGYTF
TGCGCCAGCAGCTTGGCCTCAGCTCACTATGGCTACACCTTC
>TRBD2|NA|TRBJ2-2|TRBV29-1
CSVVGGGEAYTGELFF
TGCAGCGTTGTAGGCGGGGGGGAAGCATACACCGGGGAGCTGTTTTTT
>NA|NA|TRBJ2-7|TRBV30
CAWSGGTYEQYF
TGTGCCTGGAGTGGAGGGACCTACGAGCAGTACTTC
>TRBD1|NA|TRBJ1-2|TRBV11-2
CASSATGTVTVGYTF
TGTGCCAGCAGCGCAACCGGGACAGTTACCGTCGGCTACACCTTC
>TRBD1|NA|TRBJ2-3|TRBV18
CASSPRGTGGADTQYF
TGTGCCAGCTCACCACGTGGGACAGGGGGGGCAGATACGCAGTATTTT
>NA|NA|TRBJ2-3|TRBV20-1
CSASRDTQYF
TGCAGTGCTAGTAGGGATACGCAGTATTTT
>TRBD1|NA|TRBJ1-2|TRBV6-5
CASSYSVTGNYGYTF
TGTGCCAGCAGTTACTCAGTGACAGGGAACTATGGCTACACCTTC
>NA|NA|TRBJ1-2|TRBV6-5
CASSYSSGQIYGYTF
TGTGCCAGCAGTTACTCCAGTGGACAGATTTATGGCTACACCTTC
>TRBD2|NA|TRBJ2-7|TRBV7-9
CASSLRAGPFGEQYF
TGTGCCAGCAGCTTAAGAGCGGGACCCTTCGGCGAGCAGTACTTC
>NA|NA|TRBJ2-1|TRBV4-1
CASSQGRLSGSSYNEQFF
TGCGCCAGCAGCCAAGGACGGCTTAGCGGAAGCTCCTACAATGAGCAGTTCTTC
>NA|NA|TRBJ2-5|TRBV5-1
CASSLAVDSAQETQYF
TGCGCCAGCAGCTTGGCCGTCGATAGCGCGCAAGAGACCCAGTACTTC
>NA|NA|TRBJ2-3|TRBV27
CASSLRQPSTDTQYF
TGTGCCAGCAGTTTACGACAGCCTAGCACAGATACGCAGTATTTT
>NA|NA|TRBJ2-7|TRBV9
CASSPNRESYEQYF
TGTGCCAGCAGCCCAAACAGGGAATCCTACGAGCAGTACTTC
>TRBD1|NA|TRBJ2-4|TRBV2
CASSQDRMGKNIQYF
TGTGCCAGCAGCCAGGACAGGATGGGCAAAAACATTCAGTACTTC
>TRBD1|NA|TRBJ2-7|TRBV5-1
CASSLTGGEQYF
TGCGCCAGCAGCTTGACAGGGGGCGAGCAGTACTTC
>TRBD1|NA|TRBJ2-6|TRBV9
CASSVLGTASGANVLTF
TGTGCCAGCAGCGTATTGGGGACAGCCTCTGGGGCCAACGTCCTGACTTTC
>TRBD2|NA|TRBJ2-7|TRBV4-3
CASSQDLGRVYEQYF
TGCGCCAGCAGCCAAGATCTCGGGAGGGTCTACGAGCAGTACTTC
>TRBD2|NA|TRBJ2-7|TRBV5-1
CASSFLAGSYEQYF
TGCGCCAGCAGCTTTTTAGCGGGGAGCTACGAGCAGTACTTC
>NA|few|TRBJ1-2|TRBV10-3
CAISESEGRNSYGYTF
TGTGCCATCAGTGAGTCGGAGGGGCGCAATTCCTATGGCTACACCTTC
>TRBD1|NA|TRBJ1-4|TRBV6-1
CASRTTGTGYEKLFF
TGTGCCAGCAGGACAACCGGGACAGGGTACGAAAAACTGTTTTTT
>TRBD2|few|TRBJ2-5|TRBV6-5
CASRGGGAGTQYF
TGTGCCAGCAGAGGCGGGGGGGCCGGGACCCAGTACTTC
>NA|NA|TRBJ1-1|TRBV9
CASTRPGNTEAFF
TGTGCCAGCACTCGCCCAGGGAACACTGAAGCTTTCTTT
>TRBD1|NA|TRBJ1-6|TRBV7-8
CASSLGTVNSPLHF
TGTGCCAGCAGCCTAGGGACAGTAAATTCACCCCTCCACTTT
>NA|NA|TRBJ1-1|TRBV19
CASSIAYDLFF
TGTGCCAGTAGTATAGCGTACGACCTTTTCTTT
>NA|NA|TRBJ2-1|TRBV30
CAWSRGSMNEQFF
TGTGCCTGGAGTAGGGGTTCTATGAATGAGCAGTTCTTC
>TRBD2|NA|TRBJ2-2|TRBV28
CASRAGGPYNAGELFF
TGTGCCAGCAGGGCGGGAGGGCCATACAACGCCGGGGAGCTGTTTTTT
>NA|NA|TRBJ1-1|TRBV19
CASSIATNTEAFF
TGTGCCAGTAGTATAGCTACGAACACTGAAGCTTTCTTT
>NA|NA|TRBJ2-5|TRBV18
CASSTSGETQYF
TGTGCCAGCTCGACCAGCGGGGAGACCCAGTACTTC
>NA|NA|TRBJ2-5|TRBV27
CASRLQSTETQYF
TGTGCCAGCAGGTTGCAGTCCACAGAGACCCAGTACTTC
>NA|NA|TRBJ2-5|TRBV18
CASSPAGTAALQETQYF
TGTGCCAGCTCACCAGCGGGGACCGCAGCTCTCCAAGAGACCCAGTACTTC
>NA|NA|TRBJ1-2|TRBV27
CVSNSGSGVNYGYTF
TGTGTCTCAAACAGCGGGAGCGGAGTGAACTATGGCTACACCTTC
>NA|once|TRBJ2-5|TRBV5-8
CASSFQVQETQYF
TGTGCCAGCAGCTTTCAGGTCCAAGAGACCCAGTACTTC
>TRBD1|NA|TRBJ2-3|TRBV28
CASSPGQGASDTQYF
TGTGCCAGCAGCCCGGGACAGGGGGCTTCAGATACGCAGTATTTT